This T cell receptor beta chain is drawn from a study of cytomegalovirus exposure and HLA in healthy donors. Both 60 Vbeta primers and 13 Jbeta primers went into the PCR. Generated by immunoSEQ multiplex PCR, the TCRdb table keeps only in-frame clones and is missing some. The sample yields about 100,000 clones, approximately 68% seen once. Between the trimmed V and J ends, which lost 2 bases and 12 bases, there was a span of 10 bases. The CDR3 consists of 12 residues. The germline CDR1 and CDR2 sequences are MNHEY and SMNVEV (reference sequence). Only one count was recorded for this clone. The chain is built from TRBV27 and TRBJ1-4, with D unclear. This sequence was found in a young woman in good health and CMV-seropositive. Sequenced material: PBMCs. CDR3 loop: CASSLMGGELFF. The CDR3 coding sequence is TGTGCCAGCAGTTTAATGGGAGGTGAACTGTTTTTT.